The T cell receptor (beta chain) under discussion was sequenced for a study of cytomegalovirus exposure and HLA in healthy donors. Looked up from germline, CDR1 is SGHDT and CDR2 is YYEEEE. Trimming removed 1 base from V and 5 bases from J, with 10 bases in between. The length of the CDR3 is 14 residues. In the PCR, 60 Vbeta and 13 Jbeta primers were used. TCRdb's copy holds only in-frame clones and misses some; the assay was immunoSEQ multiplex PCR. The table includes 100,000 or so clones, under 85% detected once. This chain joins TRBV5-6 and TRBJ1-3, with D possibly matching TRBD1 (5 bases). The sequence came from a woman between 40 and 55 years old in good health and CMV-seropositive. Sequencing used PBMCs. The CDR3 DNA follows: TGTGCCAGCAGCTTGAGGGGAATTAGAAACACCATATATTTT. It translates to CASSLRGIRNTIYF.